This note documents a single T cell receptor beta chain sequence. This record belongs to a study of T cells in Graves' hyperthyroidism and ophthalmopathy. Germline CDR1 and CDR2: LGHNA and YNFKEQ. The V segment lost 4 bases and the J segment 5 bases; nucleotides outside the gene matches: 7. This CDR3 has 15 residues. Enrolled ophthalmopathy patients presented with a Clinical Activity Score of at least 3, a NOSPECS grade of at least 4, and disease duration under 3 months. Amplification of TCR beta CDR3 regions used RNA as the template. TCR CDR3 regions were first amplified by RT-PCR with HTBI primers. TCRdb used MiXCR to reprocess the multiplex PCR reads, holding one entry per CDR3 protein. This table has 250,000 to 350,000 distinct CDR3 sequences, around 20% appearing once.

This chain uses TRBV4-2 with TRBJ2-5; 10 nucleotides agree with TRBD2. Source material: blood. This receptor was obtained from a young man with Graves' ophthalmopathy. CDR3 coding DNA: TGTGCCAGCAGCCCCGGACTAGCGGACGGGGAGACCCAGTACTTC. As protein: CASSPGLADGETQYF.